This entry is about one TCR beta chain. The antigen is unknown. A J-beta primer mix and a sample-barcoded 5' primer were used in a second PCR of roughly 6 to 11 cycles. TCRdb itself ran the 5' RACE reads through MiXCR, one entry per CDR3 protein. The table lists roughly 2 million distinct CDR3 sequences, around 48% of them singletons. The data belong to a study of blood T cells in healthy people across ages. The study's findings and limits: Per million T cells, TCR beta diversity dropped about linearly as age rose.

The V and J ends lost 2 bases and 7 bases respectively, with 3 bases between them. CDR1 and CDR2 (germline): SNHLY, FYNNEI. The CDR3 consists of 12 residues. The sample was blood. The origin of this receptor is a woman aged 40 to 49 in good health. This chain connects TRBV2 to TRBJ1-6; D not certain. The CDR3 region has the DNA TGTGCCAGCAGTGAAAGGAATTCACCCCTCCACTTT. Protein product: CASSERNSPLHF.